A single sample gave rise to the 26 T cell receptor beta chains below, sequenced in a study of blood T cell repertoires in COVID-19. Only in-frame clones appear in the TCRdb table, and some are missing; sequencing was by immunoSEQ multiplex PCR. The sample yields around 100,000 clones, around 93% seen once. Source material: peripheral blood. These receptors all come from a human donor with active COVID-19. The donor label of this sample is uncertain.

This clone was recorded only once. V gene TRBV27 combines with J gene TRBJ2-7; maybe TRBD1 (5 bases). Between the trimmed V and J ends, which lost 3 bases and 3 bases, there was a span of 9 bases. Germline V gene sequence: CDR1 MNHEY, CDR2 SMNVEV (reference sequence). The CDR3 spans 13 residues. CDR3 nucleotides: TGTGCCAGCAGTTTTGCGACAGACTACGAGCAGTACTTC. The encoded protein is CASSFATDYEQYF.

This rearrangement joins TRBV30 to TRBJ2-1; TRBD2 agrees at 11 bases. V shed 0 bases and J 5 bases; nucleotides not matched to a gene: 6. The CDR3 has 16 residues. The germline V gene has CDR1 GTSNPN and CDR2 SVGIG (reference sequence). The CDR3 nucleotides are TGTGCCTGGAGTGTGAGACTAGCGGGGCAACACAATGAGCAGTTCTTC. Encoded protein: CAWSVRLAGQHNEQFF.

V is TRBV6-5 and J is TRBJ2-7, with a possible D match to TRBD2 (6 bases). The V end was cut by 6 bases, the J end by 0 bases, with 12 bases between. CDR1 is MNHEY and CDR2 is SVGAGI in the germline V gene. CDR3 length: 14 amino acids. In nucleotides, the CDR3 is TGTGCCAGCAGCCCGGGACTGACCTCCTACGAGCAGTACTTC. Its translation: CASSPGLTSYEQYF.

This chain links TRBV7-2 with TRBJ1-4; 7 bases align to TRBD1. J gave up 5 bases and V 5 bases, and 5 bases lay outside the gene matches. Germline V gives CDR1 SGHTA, CDR2 FQGNSA. The CDR3 covers 14 residues. The CDR3 DNA is TGTGCCAGCAGCCCCGACAGGGTGAATGAAAAACTGTTTTTT. Translating it yields CASSPDRVNEKLFF. The variable domain in full, with the rest retrieved from reference TRBV7-2 and TRBJ1-4, is GAGVSQSPSNKVTEKGKDVELRCDPISGHTALYWYRQSLGQGLEFLIYFQGNSAPDKSGLPSDRFSAERTGGSVSTLTIQRTQQEDSAVYLCASSPDRVNEKLFFGSGTQLSVL.

The chain recombines TRBV7-8 with TRBJ2-5; unclear D gene. The germline gives CDR1 SGHVS, CDR2 FQNEAQ. Trimming took off 2 bases at V and 5 bases at J, with 12 bases between the two ends. The CDR3 sequence is 14 residues long. CDR3 in amino acids: CASSLTLVEETQYF. CDR3 nucleotide sequence: TGTGCCAGCAGCTTAACGCTAGTGGAGGAGACCCAGTACTTC.

V and J are TRBV10-3 and TRBJ2-6, with unresolved D. Trimming removed 9 bases from V and 3 bases from J, with 12 bases in between. The CDR3 has 14 amino acids. Germline V gene lookup returns CDR1 ENHRY and CDR2 SYGVKD. CDR3 protein: CAMRMEGGANVLTF. The CDR3 bases are TGTGCCATGCGGATGGAAGGTGGGGCCAACGTCCTGACTTTC.

This clone was seen just once. CDR3 protein: CASSLPDSQLFF. The CDR3 region has the DNA TGTGCCAGCAGTTTACCTGACTCCCAACTGTTTTTT. V usage is TRBV28 and J usage is TRBJ1-4; D gene unclear. In germline, CDR1 is MDHEN, CDR2 SYDVKM. The CDR3 loop spans 12 amino acids. Between the trimmed V and J ends, which lost 2 bases and 12 bases, there was a span of 10 bases.

The V call is TRBV5-6, the J call TRBJ2-3, with D possibly being TRBD1 (6 bases). Germline-derived CDR1 and CDR2 are SGHDT and YYEEEE. The V end was cut by 1 base, the J end by 3 bases, with 6 bases between. CDR3 size: 13 residues. The CDR3 reads CASSLRGTDTQYF. CDR3 coding DNA: TGTGCCAGCAGCTTGAGGGGGACAGATACGCAGTATTTT. Filled out from reference TRBV5-6 and TRBJ2-3, the complete variable domain reads DAGVTQSPTHLIKTRGQQVTLRCSPKSGHDTVSWYQQALGQGPQFIFQYYEEEERQRGNFPDRFSGHQFPNYSSELNVNALLLGDSALYLCASSLRGTDTQYFGPGTRLTVL.

The V call is TRBV10-3, the J call TRBJ2-1; a weak D match, TRBD2 (5 bases). Looked up from germline, CDR1 is ENHRY and CDR2 is SYGVKD. V lost 2 bases to trimming and J lost 5 bases, with 13 bases between them. The CDR3 is 15 residues long. The CDR3 DNA reads TGTGCCATCAGTGAGGACCGGGATGGACACAATGAGCAGTTCTTC. Translation: CAISEDRDGHNEQFF.

This chain connects TRBV4-1 to TRBJ2-7, with 9 bases identical to TRBD1. The V gene end was trimmed by 0 bases and the J gene end by 6 bases; junction bases not matched to a gene: 9. There are 16 residues in the CDR3. Germline V CDR1 and CDR2: MGHRA, YSYEKL. CDR3 loop: CASSQEGGTGRFEQYF. The CDR3 nucleotides read TGCGCCAGCAGCCAAGAGGGGGGGACAGGGAGGTTCGAGCAGTACTTC.

This chain links TRBV7-6 with TRBJ2-2; 8 bases map to TRBD2. The CDR3 contains 16 residues. In germline, CDR1 is SGHVS, CDR2 FNYEAQ. V lost 1 base and J lost 2; bases outside the gene matches: 3. CDR3: CASSLGRGGNTGELFF. The CDR3 nucleotides are TGTGCCAGCAGCTTAGGCCGGGGGGGCAACACCGGGGAGCTGTTTTTT.

This sequence joins TRBV2 and TRBJ2-3; a weak D match, TRBD2 (6 bases). The V end lost 6 bases, the J end lost 0 bases, and 13 bases lay between the germline ends. Germline V gene lookup returns CDR1 SNHLY and CDR2 FYNNEI. The CDR3 extends over 15 amino acids. The CDR3 region is CASSGTGESTDTQYF. The CDR3 coding sequence is TGTGCCAGCAGCGGCACGGGGGAAAGCACAGATACGCAGTATTTT.

The V and J genes are TRBV14 and TRBJ1-3, with TRBD1 as a possible D gene (5 bases). CDR1 is SGHDN, CDR2 FVKESK, per germline. This CDR3 has 15 amino acids. The germline V and J ends were trimmed by 5 bases and 4 bases, with 15 bases remaining between them. In DNA form, the CDR3 reads TGTGCCAGCAGCACGCGTATACAGGCAGGAAACACCATATATTTT. It yields the protein CASSTRIQAGNTIYF.

The rearrangement uses TRBV24-1 and TRBJ2-7, with 12 positions matching TRBD2. Germline loops: CDR1 KGHDR, CDR2 SFDVKD. The CDR3 has 17 amino acids. V shed 4 bases and J 0 bases; nucleotides not matched to a gene: 6. This CDR3 is CATSDSGTSGFSYEQYF. DNA of the CDR3: TGTGCCACCAGTGACTCAGGGACTAGCGGGTTCTCCTACGAGCAGTACTTC.

This chain connects TRBV24-1 to TRBJ1-2; D is possibly TRBD1 (6 bases). V shed 0 bases and J shed 5 bases, with 18 bases lying between them. Germline CDR1 KGHDR, CDR2 SFDVKD. The CDR3 sequence is 17 residues long. The CDR3: CATSDLRTRQAYYGYTF. As DNA, the CDR3 is TGTGCCACCAGTGATTTGCGGACCCGACAGGCCTATTATGGCTACACCTTC.

The chain employs TRBV11-2 and TRBJ2-7; 7 bases align to TRBD1. J was trimmed by 1 base and V by 2 bases; bases with no gene match: 2. Germline CDR1 and CDR2: SGHAT and FQNNGV. The CDR3 contains 14 residues. CDR3 residues: CASSLTDRSYEQYF. The CDR3 DNA follows: TGTGCCAGCAGCTTAACGGACAGGTCCTACGAGCAGTACTTC.

The V and J genes are TRBV19 and TRBJ2-2, with D possibly matching TRBD1 (6 bases). The CDR3 consists of 16 residues. Trimming stripped 4 bases from V and 1 base from J, with 13 bases between. Germline assignment: CDR1 LNHDA and CDR2 SQIVND (reference sequence). CDR3 sequence: CASSTGWGRNTGELFF. Written as DNA, the CDR3 is TGTGCCAGTAGTACAGGGTGGGGGCGGAACACCGGGGAGCTGTTTTTT.

The J gene is TRBJ1-4, the V gene TRBV6-5; D not resolved. The V end lost 6 bases, the J end lost 10 bases, and 9 bases lay between the germline ends. The CDR3 length is 11 residues. Looked up from germline, CDR1 is MNHEY and CDR2 is SVGAGI. For the CDR3, the DNA is TGTGCCAGCAGCGACACAGTAAAACTGTTTTTT. The encoded protein is CASSDTVKLFF.

The rearrangement joins TRBV5-1 to TRBJ2-6, with D maybe TRBD2 (5 bases). Germline V gene data show CDR1 as SGHRS and CDR2 as YFSETQ. The V gene lost 0 bases and the J gene lost 3 bases, with 7 bases spanning the gap. This CDR3 region has 15 residues. The CDR3 loop reads CASSLAEGGANVLTF. For the CDR3, the DNA is TGCGCCAGCAGCTTGGCAGAGGGTGGGGCCAACGTCCTGACTTTC. The complete variable domain, with remaining parts taken from reference TRBV5-1 and TRBJ2-6, reads KAGVTQTPRYLIKTRGQQVTLSCSPISGHRSVSWYQQTPGQGLQFLFEYFSETQRNKGNFPGRFSGRQFSNSRSEMNVSTLELGDSALYLCASSLAEGGANVLTFGAGSRLTVL.

The CDR3, as DNA: TGTGCCACCAGCAGAGTAGGGACAGGGGGCTACGAGCAGTACTTC. The encoded protein is CATSRVGTGGYEQYF. This chain connects TRBV15 to TRBJ2-7; 11 bases map to TRBD1. The CDR3 contains 15 residues. V trimming: 1 base; J trimming: 3 bases; junction bases outside the gene matches: 2. The germline V gene has CDR1 LNHNV and CDR2 YYDKDF (reference sequence).

The genes are TRBV18 and TRBJ1-1; D is possibly TRBD1 (6 bases). The CDR3 runs 13 residues. V was trimmed by 2 bases and J by 8 bases, leaving 12 bases between them. Germline V lookup: CDR1 KGHSH, CDR2 LQKENI. CDR3 nucleotides: TGTGCCAGCTCACCAGGGACAATTAACGAAGCTTTCTTT. Its protein product is CASSPGTINEAFF.

The V call is TRBV5-6, the J call TRBJ2-3; perhaps TRBD2 as D (6 bases). CDR1 is SGHDT, CDR2 YYEEEE, per germline. The CDR3 spans 15 residues. Trimming removed 0 bases from V and 2 bases from J, with 10 bases in between. As DNA, the CDR3 is TGTGCCAGCAGCTTGGATGGGGGGTACACAGATACGCAGTATTTT. As protein: CASSLDGGYTDTQYF.

This clone was detected only once. This chain joins TRBV7-8 and TRBJ2-3; D gene uncertain. The germline V gene has CDR1 SGHVS and CDR2 FQNEAQ. The germline V and J ends were trimmed by 1 base and 5 bases, with 13 bases remaining between them. The CDR3 totals 15 residues. The CDR3 nucleotides read TGTGCCAGCAGCTTAGGTGGCCTAGGTGTAGATACGCAGTATTTT. It codes for CASSLGGLGVDTQYF.

The chain joins TRBV2 to TRBJ1-3; D is ambiguous. Germline CDR1 is SNHLY and CDR2 is FYNNEI. Trimming took off 9 bases at V and 2 bases at J, with 5 bases between the two ends. CDR3 length: 11 amino acids. This CDR3 reads CASGPGNTIYF. CDR3 DNA sequence: TGTGCCAGTGGCCCTGGAAACACCATATATTTT.

This chain connects TRBV7-8 to TRBJ1-3; the match to TRBD1 covers 9 bases. Germline V gene sequence: CDR1 SGHVS, CDR2 FQNEAQ. The CDR3 extends over 18 amino acids. The V segment lost 4 bases and the J segment 4 bases; nucleotides outside the gene matches: 14. CDR3: CASSYGTGSPKDGNTIYF. CDR3 nucleotides: TGTGCCAGCAGCTATGGGACAGGGTCCCCGAAGGACGGAAACACCATATATTTT.

This chain joins TRBV18 and TRBJ2-1; 12 bases align to TRBD2. The CDR3 is made up of 17 amino acids. V dropped 3 bases and J dropped 2; count of bases not matched to a gene: 5. In germline, CDR1 is KGHSH, CDR2 LQKENI. Here the CDR3 DNA reads TGTGCCAGCTCACCCCAGACTAGCGGGGGCGCCTACAATGAGCAGTTCTTC. This sequence encodes CASSPQTSGGAYNEQFF.